These 20 T cell receptor beta chains share one sample of origin, sequenced in a study of CD8 T cells in Susac syndrome (dated by TCRdb to about 2019). The library was built by means of the immunoSEQ multiplex PCR assay. RNA was extracted using the RNeasy kit, and roughly 0.45 to 1 microgram was reverse transcribed with random hexamers. TCRdb trimmed the raw reads at Q25, called clones with MiXCR and kept productive beta chains. All rows with the same CDR3 protein become a single entry with the most common DNA and genes. This sample comprises around 150,000 distinct CDR3 sequences, about 94% of them detected only once. The top ten constitute around 0.13% of the sample. Source material: CD4+ T cells from PBMCs. The receptors were sampled from a human donor in good health.

V usage is TRBV2 and J usage is TRBJ2-5, with D possibly matching TRBD2 (5 bases). Trimming removed 10 bases at V and 5 bases at J, with 23 bases between. CDR1 and CDR2 from the germline V gene are SNHLY and FYNNEI. This CDR3 contains 15 residues. The CDR3 sequence is CATKKRAAGTETQYF. The DNA for the CDR3 is TGTGCCACCAAGAAAAGGGCCGCGGGTACGGAGACCCAGTACTTC.

The chain combines TRBV29-1 with TRBJ1-2; D gene unclear. The V end lost 8 bases, the J end lost 7 bases, and 17 bases lay between the germline ends. Germline CDR1 is SQVTM and CDR2 is ANQGSEA. CDR3 length: 12 amino acids. CDR3 in DNA: TGCAGCACAACGGAGGGAGGTTCTGGCTACACCTTC. Protein sequence: CSTTEGGSGYTF.

The J gene is TRBJ2-2, the V gene TRBV7-2; D may match TRBD1 or TRBD2 (5 bases each). The V end lost 1 base, the J end lost 5 bases, and 14 bases lay between the germline ends. The CDR3 runs to 16 residues. Germline CDR1 and CDR2: SGHTA and FQGNSA. The CDR3 protein is CASSLGEGRWTGELFF. Here the CDR3 DNA reads TGTGCCAGCAGCTTAGGAGAGGGGCGCTGGACCGGGGAGCTGTTTTTT. Full variable domain (rest looked up from reference TRBV7-2 and TRBJ2-2): GAGVSQSPSNKVTEKGKDVELRCDPISGHTALYWYRQSLGQGLEFLIYFQGNSAPDKSGLPSDRFSAERTGGSVSTLTIQRTQQEDSAVYLCASSLGEGRWTGELFFGEGSRLTVL.

V and J are TRBV7-3 and TRBJ2-2, with D unclear. Germline CDR1 SGHTA, CDR2 FQGTGA. Trimming removed 1 base from V and 4 bases from J, with 16 bases in between. The CDR3 contains 17 residues. For the CDR3, the DNA is TGTGCCAGCAGCTTAAGTTGGCGGCGACGCGGCACCGGGGAGCTGTTTTTT. Its translation: CASSLSWRRRGTGELFF.

V is TRBV5-1 and J is TRBJ1-5; weak D call: TRBD1 (5 bases). Germline V gives CDR1 SGHRS, CDR2 YFSETQ. This CDR3 spans 14 amino acids. V gave up 4 bases and J gave up 7 bases, with 15 bases separating them. The CDR3 region is CASSEGPLGQPQHF. The CDR3 region has the DNA TGCGCCAGCAGCGAGGGACCGCTGGGACAGCCCCAGCATTTT.

This rearrangement joins TRBV19 to TRBJ2-6, with D possibly matching TRBD1 (6 bases). Germline CDR1 is LNHDA and CDR2 is SQIVND (reference sequence). Trimming cost V 4 bases and J 1 base, with 17 bases left between them. The CDR3 has 18 residues. CDR3 loop: CASSTRDNYRSGANVLTF. The CDR3 nucleotides read TGTGCCAGTAGTACCCGGGACAACTACAGATCTGGGGCCAACGTCCTGACTTTC.

The rearrangement joins TRBV12-3 or TRBV12-4 to TRBJ2-1, with D tentatively TRBD2 (6 bases). CDR3 length: 12 amino acids. Trimming took 3 bases from V and 12 from J, leaving 12 bases between them. DNA for the CDR3: TGTGCCAGCAGTTTCCAGGAGGGAAGGCAGTTCTTC. This gives the protein CASSFQEGRQFF.

The J gene is TRBJ2-4, the V gene TRBV6-1; 10 bases line up with TRBD2. Looked up from germline, CDR1 is MNHNS and CDR2 is SASEGT. With 8 bases clipped from V and 8 bases from J, the junction kept 15 bases outside the gene matches. The length of the CDR3 is 16 residues. Written as DNA, the CDR3 is TGTGCCAGCGAGCCTAGCGGGGGCCTACAATGGGACATTCAGTACTTC. Protein sequence: CASEPSGGLQWDIQYF.

The rearrangement joins TRBV6-5 to TRBJ2-7; D may be TRBD1 or TRBD2 (5 bases each). The V gene lost 0 bases and the J gene lost 6 bases, with 15 bases spanning the gap. In germline, CDR1 is MNHEY, CDR2 SVGAGI. The CDR3 sequence is 15 residues long. This chain's CDR3 is CASSYSHGTLREQYF. In DNA, the CDR3 is TGTGCCAGCAGTTACTCCCACGGGACCCTCCGCGAGCAGTACTTC.

The chain carries TRBV12-3 or TRBV12-4 and TRBJ1-3; D possibly corresponds to TRBD1 (5 bases). This CDR3 is built from 13 residues. The V end lost 0 bases, the J end lost 8 bases, and 8 bases lay between the germline ends. CDR3 nucleotides: TGTGCCAGCAGTTTAGCGCGGGGCCACACCATATATTTT. It codes for CASSLARGHTIYF.

The chain links TRBV19 to TRBJ2-1, with D perhaps matching TRBD2 (5 bases). The germline gives CDR1 LNHDA, CDR2 SQIVND (reference sequence). CDR3 size: 13 residues. V gave up 9 bases and J gave up 0 bases, with 9 bases separating them. CDR3 coding DNA: TGTGCCAGCGGACTTAGCTCCTACAATGAGCAGTTCTTC. This gives the protein CASGLSSYNEQFF.

This chain uses TRBV23-1 with TRBJ2-3; 8 bases fit TRBD1. TRBV23-1 is given ORF status, its function remaining uncertain. The V gene end was trimmed by 8 bases and the J gene end by 2 bases; junction bases not matched to a gene: 9. The CDR3 consists of 15 residues. For the CDR3, the DNA is TGCGCCAGCGACCAAGGGACAGGAGACACAGATACGCAGTATTTT. Amino acid sequence: CASDQGTGDTDTQYF.

This chain joins TRBV30 and TRBJ2-7, with D perhaps matching TRBD2 (5 bases). The CDR3 runs to 12 residues. Between the trimmed V and J ends, which lost 3 bases and 1 base, there was a span of 7 bases. Germline CDR1 and CDR2: GTSNPN and SVGIG (reference sequence). The CDR3, as DNA: TGTGCCTGGAGGAGGGCATCCTACGAGCAGTACTTC. Translation gives CAWRRASYEQYF. Complete variable domain (other parts from reference TRBV30 and TRBJ2-7): SQTIHQWPATLVQPVGSPLSLECTVEGTSNPNLYWYRQAAGRGLQLLFYSVGIGQISSEVPQNLSASRPQDRQFILSSKKLLLSDSGFYLCAWRRASYEQYFGPGTRLTVT.

The sample holds one count of this clonotype. This chain connects TRBV9 to TRBJ2-7; 14 positions match TRBD2. V was clipped by 3 bases and J by 6 bases; unmatched bases: 2. Germline V lookup: CDR1 SGDLS, CDR2 YYNGEE. This CDR3 spans 14 amino acids. This CDR3 is CASSGTSGGLEQYF. The CDR3 DNA follows: TGTGCCAGCAGCGGGACTAGCGGGGGGCTCGAGCAGTACTTC. The full variable domain, with the rest looked up from reference TRBV9 and TRBJ2-7, is DSGVTQTPKHLITATGQRVTLRCSPRSGDLSVYWYQQSLDQGLQFLIQYYNGEERAKGNILERFSAQQFPDLHSELNLSSLELGDSALYFCASSGTSGGLEQYFGPGTRLTVT.

The chain employs TRBV13 and TRBJ2-4; D call uncertain. V gave up 5 bases and J gave up 7 bases, with 6 bases separating them. In germline, CDR1 is PRHDT, CDR2 FYEKMQ (reference sequence). This CDR3 has 11 amino acids. The CDR3 loop is CASSQTNIQYF. The CDR3 DNA follows: TGTGCCAGCAGCCAGACGAACATTCAGTACTTC.

V is TRBV19 and J is TRBJ2-6, with 7 bases fitting TRBD1. The germline V gene encodes CDR1 LNHDA and CDR2 SQIVND (reference sequence). With V trimmed by 9 bases and J by 0 bases, 8 bases remained unmatched. The CDR3 contains 16 residues. The DNA for the CDR3 is TGTGCCAGCACAGGGGACCTAAGCTCTGGGGCCAACGTCCTGACTTTC. It translates to CASTGDLSSGANVLTF.

The chain joins TRBV19 to TRBJ1-5; 7 bases fit TRBD1. V shed 7 bases, J shed 7 bases, and the junction held 16 bases outside the gene matches. The CDR3 consists of 16 residues. Per germline, CDR1 LNHDA and CDR2 SQIVND (reference sequence). CDR3 residues: CASNKGRDRVKQPQHF. CDR3 in DNA: TGTGCCAGTAACAAAGGTCGAGACAGGGTAAAACAGCCCCAGCATTTT. Drawing the rest from reference TRBV19 and TRBJ1-5, the complete variable domain is DGGITQSPKYLFRKEGQNVTLSCEQNLNHDAMYWYRQDPGQGLRLIYYSQIVNDFQKGDIAEGYSVSREKKESFPLTVTSAQKNPTAFYLCASNKGRDRVKQPQHFGDGTRLSIL.

The chain combines TRBV2 with TRBJ1-6; 9 positions agree with TRBD1. CDR3 size: 14 residues. V was clipped by 4 bases and J by 7 bases; unmatched bases: 2. Germline V gene lookup returns CDR1 SNHLY and CDR2 FYNNEI. CDR3 sequence reads: CASSGGQGNSPLHF. CDR3 bases: TGTGCCAGCAGTGGGGGACAGGGAAATTCACCCCTCCACTTT.

The chain recombines TRBV20-1 with TRBJ2-5; 7 bases align to TRBD1. V gave up 3 bases and J gave up 2 bases; unmatched junction bases: 6. The CDR3 extends over 14 amino acids. The germline V gene encodes CDR1 DFQATT and CDR2 SNEGSKA (reference sequence). CDR3 sequence reads: CSASRDRGQETQYF. The DNA for the CDR3 is TGCAGTGCTAGCCGGGACAGAGGACAAGAGACCCAGTACTTC.

DNA for the CDR3: TGTGCCAGCAGCCCGGCCAGGGTTTTGCAAGAGACCCAGTACTTC. Translation: CASSPARVLQETQYF. The genes are TRBV7-2 and TRBJ2-5; D perhaps matches TRBD1 (5 bases). This CDR3 spans 15 amino acids. CDR1 and CDR2 (germline): SGHTA, FQGNSA. Trimming stripped 5 bases from V and 2 bases from J, with 15 bases between.